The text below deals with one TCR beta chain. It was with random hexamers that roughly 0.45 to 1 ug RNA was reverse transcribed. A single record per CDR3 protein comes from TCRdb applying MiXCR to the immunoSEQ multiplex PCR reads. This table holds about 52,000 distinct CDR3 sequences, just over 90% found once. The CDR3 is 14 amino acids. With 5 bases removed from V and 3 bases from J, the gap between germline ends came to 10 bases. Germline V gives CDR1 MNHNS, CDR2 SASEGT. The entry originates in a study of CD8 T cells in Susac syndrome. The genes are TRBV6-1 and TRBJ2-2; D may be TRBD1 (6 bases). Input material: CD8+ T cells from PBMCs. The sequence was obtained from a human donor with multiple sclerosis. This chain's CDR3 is CASSPGVDTGELFF. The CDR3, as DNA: TGTGCCAGCAGTCCAGGGGTTGACACCGGGGAGCTGTTTTTT.